The 3 T cell receptor beta chains in this list originate from one sample, sequenced in a study of blood T cell repertoires in COVID-19. Sequencing was performed with immunoSEQ multiplex PCR; in TCRdb, only in-frame clones are kept and a portion is missing. In the table there are more than 250,000 clones, around 88% of which are singletons. The material sequenced was peripheral blood. These receptors all come from a woman between 45 and 60 years old with acute or convalescent COVID-19.

This chain joins TRBV7-9 and TRBJ2-1; D is unresolved. This CDR3 comprises 16 residues. Germline V gene data show CDR1 as SEHNR and CDR2 as FQNEAQ (reference sequence). Trimming cost V 4 bases and J 4 bases, with 17 bases left between them. CDR3 in DNA: TGTGCCAGCAGCTCCATTCGCAGCGTTCTTTACAATGAGCAGTTCTTC. It yields the protein CASSSIRSVLYNEQFF.

This chain uses TRBV18 with TRBJ1-6, with D uncertain. V was cut by 2 bases and J by 7 bases, with 9 bases left in between. The CDR3 covers 14 residues. Germline V CDR1 and CDR2: KGHSH, LQKENI. The CDR3 DNA reads as TGTGCCAGCTCACCAGGACTGATCAATTCACCCCTCCACTTT. Protein sequence: CASSPGLINSPLHF.

The chain employs TRBV25-1 and TRBJ1-2; 9 bases agree with TRBD1. Germline V gene sequence: CDR1 MGHDK, CDR2 SYGVNS. Trimming cost V 4 bases and J 6 bases; bases outside gene matches: 9. The CDR3 has 15 amino acids. CDR3 in DNA: TGTGCCAGCAGTGTACCGCTCGGGACAGGGCATGGCTACACCTTC. Amino acid sequence: CASSVPLGTGHGYTF.